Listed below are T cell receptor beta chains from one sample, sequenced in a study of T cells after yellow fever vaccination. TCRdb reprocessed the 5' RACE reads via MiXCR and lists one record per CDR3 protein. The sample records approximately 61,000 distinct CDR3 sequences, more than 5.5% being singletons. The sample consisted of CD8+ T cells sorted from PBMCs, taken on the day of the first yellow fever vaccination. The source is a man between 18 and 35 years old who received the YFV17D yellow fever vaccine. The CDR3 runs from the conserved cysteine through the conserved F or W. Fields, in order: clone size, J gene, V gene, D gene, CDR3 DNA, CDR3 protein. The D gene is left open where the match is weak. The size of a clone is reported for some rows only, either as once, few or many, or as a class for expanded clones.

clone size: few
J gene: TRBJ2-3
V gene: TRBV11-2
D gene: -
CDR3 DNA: TGTGCCAGCAGCTTATTTTCGGGGGATACGCAGTATTTT
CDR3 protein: CASSLFSGDTQYF

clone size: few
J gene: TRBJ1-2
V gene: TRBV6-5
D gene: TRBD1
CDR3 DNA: TGTGCCAGCAGTTACCTCTACCAGGGACAGGGATTTCTTGGCTACACCTTC
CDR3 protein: CASSYLYQGQGFLGYTF

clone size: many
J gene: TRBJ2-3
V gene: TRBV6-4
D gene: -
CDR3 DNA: TGTGCCAGCAGTGACTCAGCGGGTAGCACAGATACGCAGTATTTT
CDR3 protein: CASSDSAGSTDTQYF

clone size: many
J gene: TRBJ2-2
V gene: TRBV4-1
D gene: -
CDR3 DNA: TGCGCCAGCAGCCAAACCCCGGGACATACAACCGGGGAGCTGTTTTTT
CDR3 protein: CASSQTPGHTTGELFF

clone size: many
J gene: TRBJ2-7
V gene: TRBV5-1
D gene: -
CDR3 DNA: TGCGCCAGCAACCCGGTTCGGCAACACTCCTACGAGCAGTACTTC
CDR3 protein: CASNPVRQHSYEQYF

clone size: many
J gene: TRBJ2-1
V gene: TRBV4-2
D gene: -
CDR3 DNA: TGTGCCAGCAGCCAAGAAGACCCATTCAATGAGCAGTTCTTC
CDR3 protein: CASSQEDPFNEQFF

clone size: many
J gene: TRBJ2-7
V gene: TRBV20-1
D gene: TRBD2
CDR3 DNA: TGCAGTGCTAGGGTTAGGACTAGCGGTCAGCCCTACGAGCAGTACTTC
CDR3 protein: CSARVRTSGQPYEQYF

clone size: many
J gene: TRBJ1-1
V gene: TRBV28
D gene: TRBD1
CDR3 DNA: TGTGCCAGCAGTTTACGGACAGGGAACACTGAAGCTTTCTTT
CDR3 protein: CASSLRTGNTEAFF

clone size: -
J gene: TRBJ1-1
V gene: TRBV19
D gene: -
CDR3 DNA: TGTGCCAGTAGTATAGCCGGGTCAGGTTTCACTGAAGCTTTCTTT
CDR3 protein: CASSIAGSGFTEAFF

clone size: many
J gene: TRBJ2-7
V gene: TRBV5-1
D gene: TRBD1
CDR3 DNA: TGCGCCAGCAGCATCGGACAGGGGGCGCGGGAGCAGTACTTC
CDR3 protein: CASSIGQGAREQYF

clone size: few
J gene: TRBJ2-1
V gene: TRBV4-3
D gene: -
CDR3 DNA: TGCGCCAGCAGTCATGACGGGGGGCCGATGGATGAGCAGTTCTTC
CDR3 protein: CASSHDGGPMDEQFF

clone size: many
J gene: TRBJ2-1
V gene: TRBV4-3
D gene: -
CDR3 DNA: TGCGCCAGCAGCCAAGAGGTGGGCACCTACAATGAGCAGTTCTTC
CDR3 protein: CASSQEVGTYNEQFF

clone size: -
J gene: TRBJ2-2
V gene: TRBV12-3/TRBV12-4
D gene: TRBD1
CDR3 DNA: TGTGCCAGCAGCCCACCCCACAGGGGGCTTCTCACTTTGAACACCGGGGAGCTGTTTTTT
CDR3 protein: CASSPPHRGLLTLNTGELFF

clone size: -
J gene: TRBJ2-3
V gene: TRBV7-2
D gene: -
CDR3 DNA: TGTGCCAGCAGCCCCGGGGTAGTCAGGGCAGATACGCAGTATTTT
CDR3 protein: CASSPGVVRADTQYF

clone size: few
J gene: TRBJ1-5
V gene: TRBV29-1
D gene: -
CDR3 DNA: TGCAGCGTTTCTCTTGTGGCCAGGGTGTATAGCAATCAGCCCCAGCATTTT
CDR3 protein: CSVSLVARVYSNQPQHF